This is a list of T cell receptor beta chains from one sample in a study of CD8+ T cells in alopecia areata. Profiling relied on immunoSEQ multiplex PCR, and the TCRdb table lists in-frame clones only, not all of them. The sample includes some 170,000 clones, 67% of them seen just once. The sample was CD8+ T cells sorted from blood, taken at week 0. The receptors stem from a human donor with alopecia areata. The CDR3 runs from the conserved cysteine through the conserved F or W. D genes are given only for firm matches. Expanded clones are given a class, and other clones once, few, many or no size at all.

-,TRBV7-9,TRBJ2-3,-,CASSPIPGTSSGEDTQYF,TGTGCCAGCAGCCCCATCCCCGGGACTTCCTCTGGAGAGGATACGCAGTATTTT
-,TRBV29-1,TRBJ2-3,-,CSVEGDTQYF,TGCAGCGTTGAGGGGGATACGCAGTATTTT
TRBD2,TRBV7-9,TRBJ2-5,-,CASSFVRRITSGAETQYF,TGTGCCAGCAGCTTCGTCCGCCGGATCACTAGCGGGGCAGAGACCCAGTACTTC
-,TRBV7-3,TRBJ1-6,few,CASSLIGANSPLHF,TGTGCCAGCAGCTTAATAGGTGCCAATTCACCCCTCCACTTT
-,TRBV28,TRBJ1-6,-,CASINRGSYNSPLHF,TGTGCCAGCATCAACCGGGGCTCCTATAATTCACCCCTCCACTTT
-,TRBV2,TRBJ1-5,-,CASSQLANQPQHF,TGTGCCAGCAGCCAGCTCGCCAATCAGCCCCAGCATTTT
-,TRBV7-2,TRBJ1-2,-,CASSLDTRRLYGYTF,TGTGCCAGCAGCTTAGATACCAGGAGGCTCTATGGCTACACCTTC
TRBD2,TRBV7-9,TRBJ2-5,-,CASSLSGGETQYF,TGTGCCAGCAGCTTAAGCGGGGGCGAGACCCAGTACTTC
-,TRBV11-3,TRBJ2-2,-,CASSSGPLNTGELFF,TGTGCCAGCAGCTCCGGGCCACTTAACACCGGGGAGCTGTTTTTT
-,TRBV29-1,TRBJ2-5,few,CSVEDRNQETQYF,TGCAGCGTGGAGGACAGAAATCAAGAGACCCAGTACTTC
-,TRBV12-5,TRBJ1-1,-,CASGLENTEAFF,TGTGCTAGTGGTTTGGAGAACACTGAAGCTTTCTTT
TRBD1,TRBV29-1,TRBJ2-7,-,CSVGTGTHEQYF,TGCAGCGTTGGGACAGGGACCCACGAGCAGTACTTC
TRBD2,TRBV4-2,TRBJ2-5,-,CASSPSSGGPKGETQYF,TGTGCCAGCAGCCCTTCTAGCGGGGGGCCAAAGGGAGAGACCCAGTACTTC
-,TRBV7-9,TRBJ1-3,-,CASSLDGSGHTIYF,TGTGCCAGCAGCTTAGACGGGTCGGGTCACACCATATATTTT
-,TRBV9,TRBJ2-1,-,CASSVDLTGEQFF,TGTGCCAGCAGCGTAGACCTCACAGGGGAGCAGTTCTTC
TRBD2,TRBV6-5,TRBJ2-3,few,CASSYSQGLSTDTQYF,TGTGCCAGCAGTTACTCGCAGGGACTAAGCACAGATACGCAGTATTTT
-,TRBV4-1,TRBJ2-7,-,CASSQQGLSYEQYF,TGCGCCAGCAGCCAGCAGGGGCTCTCCTACGAGCAGTACTTC
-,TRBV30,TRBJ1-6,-,CAWSHSARDLSSYNSPLHF,TGTGCCTGGAGCCATTCCGCCCGGGATTTGAGCTCCTATAATTCACCCCTCCACTTT
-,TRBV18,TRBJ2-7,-,CASSSDSYEQYF,TGTGCCAGCTCATCGGACAGCTACGAGCAGTACTTC
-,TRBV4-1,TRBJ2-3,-,CASSPRTAPDTQYF,TGCGCCAGCAGCCCCAGGACAGCCCCGGATACGCAGTATTTT
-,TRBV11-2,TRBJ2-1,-,CASSLEWLQHNEQFF,TGTGCCAGCAGCTTAGAGTGGCTCCAGCACAATGAGCAGTTCTTC
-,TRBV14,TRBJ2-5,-,CASSQSHQETQYF,TGTGCCAGCAGCCAAAGCCACCAAGAGACCCAGTACTTC
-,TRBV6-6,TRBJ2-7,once,CASSYETYEQYF,TGTGCCAGCAGTTACGAAACCTACGAGCAGTACTTC
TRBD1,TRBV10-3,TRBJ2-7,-,CAISPGTDYEQYF,TGTGCCATCAGCCCCGGGACAGACTACGAGCAGTACTTC
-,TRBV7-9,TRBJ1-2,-,CASSFILNAYYGYTF,TGTGCCAGCAGCTTTATTTTGAACGCTTACTATGGCTACACCTTC
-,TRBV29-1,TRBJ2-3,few,CSADPVAHLDTDTQYF,TGCAGCGCTGATCCGGTTGCCCATTTAGACACAGATACGCAGTATTTT
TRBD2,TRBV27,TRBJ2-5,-,CASNPSGEETQYF,TGTGCCAGCAACCCCAGCGGGGAAGAGACCCAGTACTTC
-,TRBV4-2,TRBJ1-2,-,CASSQQVGNGYTF,TGTGCCAGCAGCCAGCAAGTGGGGAACGGCTACACCTTC
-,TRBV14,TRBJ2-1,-,CASSQAVGGSGPYNEQFF,TGTGCCAGCAGCCAAGCCGTCGGGGGTAGCGGCCCCTACAATGAGCAGTTCTTC
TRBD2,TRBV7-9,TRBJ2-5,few,CASTPNGGTSGPMTQYF,TGTGCCAGCACCCCAAACGGCGGGACTAGCGGGCCGATGACCCAGTACTTC
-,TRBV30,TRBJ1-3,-,CAWRGEDTIYF,TGTGCCTGGAGGGGCGAGGACACCATATATTTT
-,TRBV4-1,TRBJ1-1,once,CASSQDRTGLNTEAFF,TGCGCCAGCAGCCAAGATCGAACGGGTTTGAACACTGAAGCTTTCTTT
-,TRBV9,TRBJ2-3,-,CASSVRDTQYF,TGTGCCAGCAGCGTCCGAGATACGCAGTATTTT
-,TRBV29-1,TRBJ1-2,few,CSVEGSDGYTF,TGCAGCGTTGAGGGATCGGATGGCTACACCTTC
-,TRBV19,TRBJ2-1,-,CASSIRGPYNEQFF,TGTGCCAGTAGTATCCGGGGGCCCTACAATGAGCAGTTCTTC
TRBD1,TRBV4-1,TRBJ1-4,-,CASSQGQRNEKLFF,TGCGCCAGCAGCCAGGGACAGAGGAATGAAAAACTGTTTTTT
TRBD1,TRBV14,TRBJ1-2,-,CASSPGTGGYGYTF,TGTGCCAGCAGCCCCGGGACAGGGGGCTATGGCTACACCTTC
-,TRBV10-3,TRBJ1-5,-,CAISANPANQPQHF,TGTGCCATCAGCGCAAATCCGGCCAATCAGCCCCAGCATTTT
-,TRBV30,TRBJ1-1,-,CAWSVGMNTEAFF,TGTGCCTGGAGTGTAGGGATGAACACTGAAGCTTTCTTT
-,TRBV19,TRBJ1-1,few,CASSRYDEGQTEAFF,TGTGCCAGTAGTCGCTATGACGAGGGGCAAACTGAAGCTTTCTTT
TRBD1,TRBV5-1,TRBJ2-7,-,CASSSRDRVHEQYF,TGCGCCAGCAGCTCCCGGGACAGGGTCCACGAGCAGTACTTC
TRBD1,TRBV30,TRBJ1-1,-,CAWRWDRGHTEAFF,TGTGCCTGGAGATGGGACAGGGGGCATACTGAAGCTTTCTTT
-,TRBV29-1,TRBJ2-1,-,CSSDLGLSYNEQFF,TGCAGCTCAGACCTGGGGCTATCATACAATGAGCAGTTCTTC
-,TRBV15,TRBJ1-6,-,CATSREGEGSPLHF,TGTGCCACCAGCAGAGAGGGAGAGGGCTCACCCCTCCACTTT
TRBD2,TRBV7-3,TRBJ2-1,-,CASSKGLSNNEQFF,TGTGCCAGCAGCAAGGGACTATCAAACAATGAGCAGTTCTTC
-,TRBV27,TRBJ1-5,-,CASSSGNQPQHF,TGTGCCAGCAGTTCAGGCAATCAGCCCCAGCATTTT
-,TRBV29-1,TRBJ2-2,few,CSVEDYRANTGELFF,TGCAGCGTTGAAGATTACAGGGCGAACACCGGGGAGCTGTTTTTT
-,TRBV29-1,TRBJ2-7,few,CSVEEQGYEQYF,TGCAGCGTTGAAGAGCAGGGTTACGAGCAGTACTTC
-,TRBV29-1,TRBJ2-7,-,CSVGGHTSYEQYF,TGCAGCGTTGGTGGACATACGTCCTACGAGCAGTACTTC
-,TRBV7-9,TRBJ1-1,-,CASSLTDTEAFF,TGTGCCAGCAGCCTAACAGACACTGAAGCTTTCTTT
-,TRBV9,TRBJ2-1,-,CASSVFGTAVNNEQFF,TGTGCCAGCAGCGTTTTCGGGACTGCGGTCAACAATGAGCAGTTCTTC
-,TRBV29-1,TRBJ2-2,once,CSAVQGTGELFF,TGCAGCGCTGTGCAGGGTACCGGGGAGCTGTTTTTT
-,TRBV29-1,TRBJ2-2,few,CSVLGGTGELFF,TGCAGCGTACTTGGAGGGACCGGGGAGCTGTTTTTT
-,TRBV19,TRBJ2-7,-,CASSGDQTYEQYF,TGTGCCAGTAGCGGGGATCAAACCTACGAGCAGTACTTC
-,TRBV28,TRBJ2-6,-,CATQVVAGANVLTF,TGTGCCACCCAAGTAGTAGCTGGGGCCAACGTCCTGACTTTC